This passage covers 20 T cell receptor beta chains from one sample sequenced in a study of glioma-infiltrating T cells after dendritic cell vaccination. The time point was: after dendritic cell vaccination, including at tumor progression/relapse. Sequencing was performed with immunoSEQ multiplex PCR; in TCRdb, only in-frame clones are kept and a portion is missing. The sample includes some 110,000 clones, 90% of them seen just once. This sample comprised blood, obtained after dendritic cell vaccination. These receptors all stem from a human donor with glioblastoma.

The V and J genes are TRBV29-1 and TRBJ2-5, with D maybe TRBD2 (7 bases). This CDR3 contains 13 residues. Germline lookup yields CDR1 SQVTM and CDR2 ANQGSEA. Trimming took off 5 bases at V and 5 bases at J, with 15 bases between the two ends. CDR3 nucleotide sequence: TGCAGCGTTTCTCGCGGGGGCGCGGAGACCCAGTACTTC. This codes for CSVSRGGAETQYF. The whole variable domain, remainder taken from reference TRBV29-1 and TRBJ2-5, is SAVISQKPSRDICQRGTSLTIQCQVDSQVTMMFWYRQQPGQSLTLIATANQGSEATYESGFVIDKFPISRPNLTFSTLTVSNMSPEDSSIYLCSVSRGGAETQYFGPGTRLLVL.

J is TRBJ1-2 and V is TRBV5-6, with D tentatively TRBD1 (5 bases). The V end was cut by 2 bases, the J end by 4 bases, with 12 bases between. There are 14 residues in the CDR3. Looked up from germline, CDR1 is SGHDT and CDR2 is YYEEEE. The CDR3 region has the DNA TGTGCCAGCAGCTTCATGGGGGGATCCTATGGCTACACCTTC. It encodes CASSFMGGSYGYTF.

This clone came up once. The V gene is TRBV27, the J gene TRBJ2-5, with D perhaps matching TRBD1 (5 bases). CDR1 is MNHEY and CDR2 is SMNVEV in the germline V gene (reference sequence). With 6 bases removed from V and 1 base from J, the gap between germline ends came to 12 bases. The CDR3 totals 14 residues. For the CDR3, the DNA is TGTGCCAGCAGGGTTCAGGGCTTCCAAGAGACCCAGTACTTC. This sequence encodes CASRVQGFQETQYF.

This chain links TRBV7-3 with TRBJ2-7; a possible D gene is TRBD1 (6 bases). The CDR3 spans 13 residues. With 5 bases removed from V and 6 bases from J, the gap between germline ends came to 14 bases. Germline lookup yields CDR1 SGHTA and CDR2 FQGTGA. The CDR3 here is CASSTRQGSEQYF. DNA of the CDR3: TGTGCCAGCAGCACCCGGCAGGGGTCCGAGCAGTACTTC.

The chain couples TRBV11-1 to TRBJ2-1; 11 bases match TRBD2. The CDR3 length is 18 residues. From germline, CDR1 is SGHAT and CDR2 FQDESV (reference sequence). Trimming at V came to 4 bases and at J to 3 bases, leaving 11 bases not matched to a gene. This CDR3 is CASSSPGLAENGYNEQFF. CDR3 coding DNA: TGTGCCAGCAGCTCTCCGGGACTAGCGGAAAACGGCTACAATGAGCAGTTCTTC.

The rearrangement links TRBV30 to TRBJ2-7, with TRBD2 identical over 8 bases. The germline gives CDR1 GTSNPN, CDR2 SVGIG (reference sequence). Trimming at V came to 3 bases and at J to 7 bases, leaving 11 bases not matched to a gene. There are 14 residues in the CDR3. This CDR3 reads CAWRRAGVLGEQYF. DNA of the CDR3: TGTGCCTGGAGACGAGCGGGGGTTCTTGGGGAGCAGTACTTC. The whole variable domain, remainder taken from reference TRBV30 and TRBJ2-7, is SQTIHQWPATLVQPVGSPLSLECTVEGTSNPNLYWYRQAAGRGLQLLFYSVGIGQISSEVPQNLSASRPQDRQFILSSKKLLLSDSGFYLCAWRRAGVLGEQYFGPGTRLTVT.

There are a few counts of this clone. The chain is built from TRBV6-5 and TRBJ1-3; possibly TRBD1 for D (6 bases). Germline CDR1 and CDR2: MNHEY and SVGAGI. Deletions cut 10 bases from V and 0 bases from J, with 16 bases between. This CDR3 is 15 amino acids long. The CDR3 region has the DNA TGTGCCACTAAGGGGGTCACCAGCTCTGGAAACACCATATATTTT. Protein product: CATKGVTSSGNTIYF.

The V gene is TRBV5-1, the J gene TRBJ2-5; tentatively, D is TRBD2 (6 bases). Trimming pared 2 bases from V and 5 bases from J, leaving 16 bases between. This CDR3 spans 15 amino acids. Germline-derived CDR1 and CDR2 are SGHRS and YFSETQ. CDR3 bases: TGCGCCAGCAGCTTCTCAGGACGGAGGGAGGAGACCCAGTACTTC. This gives the protein CASSFSGRREETQYF.

The rearrangement uses TRBV18 and TRBJ2-1; possibly TRBD2 for D (6 bases). CDR1 and CDR2 from the germline V gene are KGHSH and LQKENI. The V end lost 5 bases, the J end lost 8 bases, and 10 bases lay between the germline ends. This CDR3 is 12 amino acids long. CDR3 sequence reads: CASSSERDEQFF. Written as DNA, the CDR3 is TGTGCCAGCTCATCCGAGCGGGATGAGCAGTTCTTC.

Only a few counts were recorded for this clone. The junction does not match germline at one end; this may be a read error. The chain joins TRBV30 to TRBJ1-6; D is unresolved. Germline V lookup: CDR1 GTSNPN, CDR2 SVGIG (reference sequence). The CDR3 runs to 15 residues. The CDR3 reads CAWTGRAFYNSPLPF. The CDR3 bases are TGTGCCTGGACGGGAAGGGCCTTCTATAATTCCCCCCTCCCCTTT.

The chain couples TRBV7-3 to TRBJ2-1; 8 bases are shared with TRBD2. This CDR3 region has 16 residues. Per the germline V gene, CDR1 is SGHTA and CDR2 is FQGTGA. With V trimmed by 4 bases and J by 6 bases, 11 bases remained unmatched. CDR3 DNA sequence: TGTGCCAGCAGCTCCCCTGGTTTAGCGGGGTCCAATGAGCAGTTCTTC. This gives the protein CASSSPGLAGSNEQFF.

The chain has TRBV2 and TRBJ2-5; TRBD1 might be the D (6 bases). V lost 6 bases and J lost 4, with 12 bases in between. The germline V gene encodes CDR1 SNHLY and CDR2 FYNNEI. This CDR3 is 13 amino acids long. The DNA of the CDR3 is TGTGCCAGCAGCGTAGACAGGCGAGAGACCCAGTACTTC. Its protein is CASSVDRRETQYF.

This clone was seen once. V usage is TRBV11-3 and J usage is TRBJ2-2, with 7 nucleotides matching TRBD1. From germline, CDR1 is SGHNT and CDR2 YENEEA. Trimming took 2 bases from V and 0 from J; bases not matched to a gene: 0. This CDR3 is 15 amino acids long. In nucleotides, the CDR3 is TGTGCCAGCAGCTTACAGGGGGCGAACACCGGGGAGCTGTTTTTT. It is translated as CASSLQGANTGELFF.

The chain combines TRBV5-6 with TRBJ1-5; 7 bases match TRBD1. V dropped 0 bases and J dropped 3; count of bases not matched to a gene: 6. Germline V gives CDR1 SGHDT, CDR2 YYEEEE. The CDR3 runs 16 residues. The CDR3 loop reads CASSLGGTGANQPQHF. In DNA, the CDR3 is TGTGCCAGCAGCTTGGGCGGTACAGGGGCCAATCAGCCCCAGCATTTT.

The J gene is TRBJ1-2, the V gene TRBV5-4, with D maybe TRBD1 (5 bases). In germline, CDR1 is SGHNT, CDR2 YYREEE (reference sequence). The CDR3 contains 14 residues. Trimming cost V 5 bases and J 1 base, with 12 bases left between them. The CDR3 DNA follows: TGTGCCAGCAGACAGGAAGGGGATAACTATGGCTACACCTTC. Translation: CASRQEGDNYGYTF.

The gene calls are TRBV5-1 and TRBJ2-7; 9 bases are a match to TRBD1. The V gene end was trimmed by 4 bases and the J gene end by 1 base; junction bases not matched to a gene: 6. The CDR3 loop spans 15 amino acids. CDR1 and CDR2 from the germline V gene are SGHRS and YFSETQ. CDR3 protein: CASSPPGTGSYEQYF. The DNA for the CDR3 is TGCGCCAGCAGCCCTCCCGGGACAGGGTCCTACGAGCAGTACTTC.

The chain employs TRBV7-9 and TRBJ1-6; no clear D. Germline CDR1 and CDR2: SEHNR and FQNEAQ (reference sequence). The CDR3 loop spans 15 amino acids. Trimming pared 5 bases from V and 0 bases from J, leaving 8 bases between. Written as DNA, the CDR3 is TGTGCCAGCAGCCCCGGGAGCTCCTATAATTCACCCCTCCACTTT. Its protein is CASSPGSSYNSPLHF.

This chain connects TRBV5-1 to TRBJ1-4; TRBD1 matches 7 bases. V trimming: 2 bases; J trimming: 2 bases; junction bases outside the gene matches: 0. Germline CDR1 reads SGHRS; CDR2 reads YFSETQ. CDR3 length: 14 amino acids. This chain's CDR3 is CASSLGGTNEKLFF. In DNA form, the CDR3 reads TGCGCCAGCAGCTTAGGGGGCACTAATGAAAAACTGTTTTTT.

The chain is built from TRBV6-1 and TRBJ2-7; D possibly corresponds to TRBD1 (5 bases). The CDR3 has 16 amino acids. V dropped 2 bases and J dropped 0 bases, with 14 bases sitting between them. Germline V CDR1 and CDR2: MNHNS, SASEGT. CDR3 loop: CASSETPGFVSYEQYF. DNA for the CDR3: TGTGCCAGCAGTGAAACCCCAGGGTTCGTCTCCTACGAGCAGTACTTC.

This rearrangement joins TRBV13 to TRBJ2-7; 9 bases map to TRBD1. Losses at the gene ends were 5 bases for V and 6 bases for J; bases not matched to a gene: 11. Germline loops: CDR1 PRHDT, CDR2 FYEKMQ (reference sequence). The CDR3 loop spans 15 amino acids. The DNA of the CDR3 is TGTGCCAGCAGCCAAAGCGGACAGGGGCTGGGCGAGCAGTACTTC. Translated, it gives CASSQSGQGLGEQYF.